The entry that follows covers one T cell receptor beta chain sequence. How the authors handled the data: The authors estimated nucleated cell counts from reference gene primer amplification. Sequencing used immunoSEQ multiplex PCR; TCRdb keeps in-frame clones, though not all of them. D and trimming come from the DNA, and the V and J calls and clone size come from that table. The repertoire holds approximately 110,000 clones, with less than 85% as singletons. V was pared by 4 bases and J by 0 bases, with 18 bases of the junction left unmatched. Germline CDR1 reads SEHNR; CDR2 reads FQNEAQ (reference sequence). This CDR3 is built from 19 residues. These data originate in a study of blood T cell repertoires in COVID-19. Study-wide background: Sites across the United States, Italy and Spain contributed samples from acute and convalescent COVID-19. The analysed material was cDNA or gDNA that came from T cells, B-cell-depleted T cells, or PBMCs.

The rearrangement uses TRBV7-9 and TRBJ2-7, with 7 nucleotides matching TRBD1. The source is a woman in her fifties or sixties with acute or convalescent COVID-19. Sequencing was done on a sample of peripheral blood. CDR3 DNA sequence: TGTGCCAGCAGCTCTATGATATGGCGTACAGGGGTGGGCTCCTACGAGCAGTACTTC. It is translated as CASSSMIWRTGVGSYEQYF. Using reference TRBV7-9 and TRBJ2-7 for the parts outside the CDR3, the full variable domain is DTGVSQNPRHKITKRGQNVTFRCDPISEHNRLYWYRQTLGQGPEFLTYFQNEAQLEKSRLLSDRFSAERPKGSFSTLEIQRTEQGDSAMYLCASSSMIWRTGVGSYEQYFGPGTRLTVT.